This T cell receptor beta chain was profiled in a study of blood T cell repertoires in COVID-19. Germline V gives CDR1 SGHAT, CDR2 FQNNGV. The CDR3 loop spans 17 amino acids. Trimming stripped 2 bases from V and 1 base from J, with 17 bases between. Authors' data handling: For nucleated cells, counts were estimated from reference gene primer amplification. Only in-frame clones appear in the TCRdb table, and some are missing; sequencing was by immunoSEQ multiplex PCR. V and J calls and clone size follow that table, whereas D and trimming were derived from the DNA. The sample lists about 410,000 clones; around nine tenths were seen once.

Sequencing was performed on peripheral blood. The chain is built from TRBV11-2 and TRBJ1-1; no definite D call. The clonotype comes from a woman between 40 and 50 years old with COVID-19, enrolled during active disease. The CDR3 coding sequence is TGTGCCAGCAGCTTATTTCCGGGCCGGGGAACGAACACTGAAGCTTTCTTT. Translation gives CASSLFPGRGTNTEAFF.